One TCR beta chain is described in this entry. Repertoires were generated with immunoSEQ multiplex PCR, while TCRdb's copy carries only in-frame clones and drops some. Of 150,000 to 200,000 clones listed, roughly nine tenths are singletons. V dropped 1 base and J dropped 5 bases, with 5 bases sitting between them. This CDR3 region has 12 residues. The data stem from a study of control samples from healthy donors and cancer patients. The V gene is TRBV12-3 or TRBV12-4, the J gene TRBJ1-2, with D hard to call. This TCR came from a young woman in good health. Sequencing was performed on blood. CDR3 sequence: CASSLGQYGYTF. The CDR3 DNA follows: TGTGCCAGCAGTTTAGGGCAATATGGCTACACCTTC.